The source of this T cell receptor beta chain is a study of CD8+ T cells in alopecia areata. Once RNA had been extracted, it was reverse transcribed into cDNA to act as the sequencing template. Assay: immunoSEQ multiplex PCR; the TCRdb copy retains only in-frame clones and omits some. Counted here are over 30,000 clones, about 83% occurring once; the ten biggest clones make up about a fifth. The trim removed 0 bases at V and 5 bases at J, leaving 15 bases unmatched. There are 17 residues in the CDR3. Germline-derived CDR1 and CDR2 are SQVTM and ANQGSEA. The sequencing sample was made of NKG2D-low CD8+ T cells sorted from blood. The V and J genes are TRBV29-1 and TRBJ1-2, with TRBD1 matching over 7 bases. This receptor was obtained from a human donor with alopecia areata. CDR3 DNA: TGCAGCGTTGAAGATGGGTGGACAGGCAGCCAATCTTATGGCTACACCTTC. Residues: CSVEDGWTGSQSYGYTF. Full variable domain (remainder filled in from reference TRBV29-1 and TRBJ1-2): SAVISQKPSRDICQRGTSLTIQCQVDSQVTMMFWYRQQPGQSLTLIATANQGSEATYESGFVIDKFPISRPNLTFSTLTVSNMSPEDSSIYLCSVEDGWTGSQSYGYTFGSGTRLTVV.